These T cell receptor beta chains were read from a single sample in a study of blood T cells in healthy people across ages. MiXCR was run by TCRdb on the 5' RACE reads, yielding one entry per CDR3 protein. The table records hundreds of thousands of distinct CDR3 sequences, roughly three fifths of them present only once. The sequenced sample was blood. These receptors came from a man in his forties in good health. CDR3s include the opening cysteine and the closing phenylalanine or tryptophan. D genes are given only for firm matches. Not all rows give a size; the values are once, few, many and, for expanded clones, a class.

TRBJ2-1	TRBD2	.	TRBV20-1	TGCAGTGCTAGTCCTAGCGGGGGGGCGAATGAGCAGTTCTTC	CSASPSGGANEQFF
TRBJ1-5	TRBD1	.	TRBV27	TGTGCCAGCAGTTTGGGAGAAGGGGACAGGGGGTCCAATCAGCCCCAGCATTTT	CASSLGEGDRGSNQPQHF
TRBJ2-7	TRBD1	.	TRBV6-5	TGTGCCAGCAGTTACGGGGGGACAGGGGGGTACGAGCAGTACTTC	CASSYGGTGGYEQYF
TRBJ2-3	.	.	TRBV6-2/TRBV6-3	TGTGCCAGCAGTTACTCAGGGAGCAATACGCAGTATTTT	CASSYSGSNTQYF
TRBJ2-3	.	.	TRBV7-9	TGTGCCAGCAGCTTAATCTATACGCAGTATTTT	CASSLIYTQYF
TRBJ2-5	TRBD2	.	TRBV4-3	TGCGCCAGCAGCCAAGGGGAGCAGCGGGACGAGACCCAGTACTTC	CASSQGEQRDETQYF
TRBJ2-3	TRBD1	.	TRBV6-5	TGTGCCAGCAGTTCGCCGCGGACAGGGAGCACAGATACGCAGTATTTT	CASSSPRTGSTDTQYF
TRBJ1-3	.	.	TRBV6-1	TGTGCCAGCAGTTCCTGGCAAAGCTCTGGAAACACCATATATTTT	CASSSWQSSGNTIYF
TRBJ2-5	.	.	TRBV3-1	TGTGCCAGCAGCCAAGATGGGGCCGTAGGAGAGACCCAGTACTTC	CASSQDGAVGETQYF
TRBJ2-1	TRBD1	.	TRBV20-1	TGCAGTGCCGAACAGGGGGCGATTAGGAATGAGCAGTTCTTC	CSAEQGAIRNEQFF
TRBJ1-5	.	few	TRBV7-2	TGTGCCAGCAACGAAGCACTCAATCAGCCCCAGCATTTT	CASNEALNQPQHF
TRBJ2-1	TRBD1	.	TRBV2	TGTGCCAGCAACGCTGACAGGGGGCCCCATGAGCAGTTCTTC	CASNADRGPHEQFF
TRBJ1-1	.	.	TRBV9	TGTGCCAGCAGCGTAGTTGGTGGAAACACTGAAGCTTTCTTT	CASSVVGGNTEAFF
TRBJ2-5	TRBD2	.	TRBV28	TGTGCCAGCAGTCCTGGGCCGGGACTAGCGGAGCAAGAGACCCAGTACTTC	CASSPGPGLAEQETQYF
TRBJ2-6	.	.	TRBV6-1	TGTGCCCTCAGGGCTGGGGCCAACGTCCTGACTTTC	CALRAGANVLTF
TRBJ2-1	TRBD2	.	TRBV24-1	TGTGCCACCAGTGATTTGTCCAGCGGGAGCTCCTACAATGAGCAGTTCTTC	CATSDLSSGSSYNEQFF
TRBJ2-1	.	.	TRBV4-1	TGCGCCAGCAGCCAAGTCAGCCTGGGTCCCTACAATGAGCAGTTCTTC	CASSQVSLGPYNEQFF
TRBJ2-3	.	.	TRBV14	TGTGCCAGCAGCCAAGAAAGGTCGTTTTGGATCACAGATACGCAGTATTTT	CASSQERSFWITDTQYF
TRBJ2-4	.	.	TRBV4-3	TGCGCCAGCAGCCAAGGGTCAAGTCTAACCAAAAACATTCAGTACTTC	CASSQGSSLTKNIQYF
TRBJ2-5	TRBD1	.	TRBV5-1	TGCGCCAGCGGGGGACAGGTATCGACCTCCCAAGAGACCCAGTACTTC	CASGGQVSTSQETQYF
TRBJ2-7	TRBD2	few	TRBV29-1	TGCAGCGTTGCGAGGACGGGGGGCTACGAGCAGTACTTC	CSVARTGGYEQYF
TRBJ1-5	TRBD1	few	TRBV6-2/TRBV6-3	TGTGCCAGCAGTTGGGGACAGACCTTTGAGCAGCCCCAGCATTTT	CASSWGQTFEQPQHF
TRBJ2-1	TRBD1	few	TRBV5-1	TGCGCCAGCAGCGAAGGGAGACAGGGGGCCTACAATGAGCAGTTCTTC	CASSEGRQGAYNEQFF
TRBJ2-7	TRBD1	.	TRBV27	TGTGCCAGCAGTTCGCGAACCACCGACAGGGGCCTAATCTACGAGCAGTACTTC	CASSSRTTDRGLIYEQYF
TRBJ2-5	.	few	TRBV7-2	TGTGCCAGCAGTCAAAGGAGAGCGGGCCAAGAGACCCAGTACTTC	CASSQRRAGQETQYF
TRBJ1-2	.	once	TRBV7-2	TGTGCCAGCAGCTTAGATCCCCTCAAGACAGATAACTATGGCTACACCTTC	CASSLDPLKTDNYGYTF
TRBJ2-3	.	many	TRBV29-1	TGCAGCGTCACTAGGGGGAACACAGATACGCAGTATTTT	CSVTRGNTDTQYF
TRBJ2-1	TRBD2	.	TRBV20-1	TGCAGTGCTAGCCTCTTAGCGGGCCGATACAATGAGCAGTTCTTC	CSASLLAGRYNEQFF
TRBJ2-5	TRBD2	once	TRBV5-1	TGCGCCAGCAGCTGGAGATCACTAGCGGGAATGGAGACCCAGTACTTC	CASSWRSLAGMETQYF
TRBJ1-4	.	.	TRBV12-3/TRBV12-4	TGTGCCAGCAGTTTAGGATGGAGGGCTACTAATGAAAAACTGTTTTTT	CASSLGWRATNEKLFF
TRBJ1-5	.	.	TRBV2	TGTGCCAGCAATGCGAGGGCCTTGAATCAGCCCCAGCATTTT	CASNARALNQPQHF
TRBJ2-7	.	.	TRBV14	TGTGCCAGCAGCCAAGATAAAGGAGACGAGACAGAGATATTTTACGAGCAGTACTTC	CASSQDKGDETEIFYEQYF
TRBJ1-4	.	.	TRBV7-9	TGTGCCAGCAGCCTAGGGGGACGAAGTAATGAAAAACTGTTTTTT	CASSLGGRSNEKLFF
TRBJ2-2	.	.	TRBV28	TGTGCCAGCAGTTACCCGCCTCGGGAGCTGTTTTTT	CASSYPPRELFF
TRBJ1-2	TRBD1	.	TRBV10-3	TGTGCCATCAGCGCGACAGGGGTTGATGGCTACACCTTC	CAISATGVDGYTF
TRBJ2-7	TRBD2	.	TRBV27	TGTGCCAGCAGTCTTACGCTAGCGGGAGGGCCTCTTTCCCACGAGCAGTACTTC	CASSLTLAGGPLSHEQYF
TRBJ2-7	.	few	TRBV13	TGTGCCAGCAGCTTAGGGGGACTCACTACCTACGAGCAGTACTTC	CASSLGGLTTYEQYF
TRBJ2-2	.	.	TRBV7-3	TGTGCCAGCAGCTTAACCATTCGGTCGGGTTACGGAGACACCGGGGAGCTGTTTTTT	CASSLTIRSGYGDTGELFF
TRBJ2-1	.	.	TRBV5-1	TGCGCCAGCAGCTTATCATCGGGAAAAGGCTACAATGAGCAGTTCTTC	CASSLSSGKGYNEQFF
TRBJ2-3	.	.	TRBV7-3	TGTGCCAGCAGCTTAATGGGTGGGGATACGCAGTATTTT	CASSLMGGDTQYF
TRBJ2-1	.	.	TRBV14	TGTGCCAGCAATTCGGGACACCCGTACAATGAGCAGTTCTTC	CASNSGHPYNEQFF
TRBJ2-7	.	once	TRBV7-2	TGTGCCAGCAGCTTAGCGGCTAGCTCGGGGTACAATGAGCAGTACTTC	CASSLAASSGYNEQYF
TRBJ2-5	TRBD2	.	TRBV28	TGTGCCAGCAGTTCTTTCAGGGGAATAGCGGGGGGAAAAGAGACCCAGTACTTC	CASSSFRGIAGGKETQYF
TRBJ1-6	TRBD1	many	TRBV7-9	TGTGCCAGCAGCCCGCCCGACAGGGTAGTTTCACCCCTCCACTTT	CASSPPDRVVSPLHF
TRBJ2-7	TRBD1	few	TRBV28	TGTGCCAGCATTGGGGCAGGGGGTACCTACGAGCAGTACTTC	CASIGAGGTYEQYF
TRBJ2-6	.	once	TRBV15	TGTGCCACCAGCATTACAGGGCGTACTGGGGCCAACGTCCTGACTTTC	CATSITGRTGANVLTF
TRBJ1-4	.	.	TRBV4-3	TGCGCCAGCAGCAAAAGGGGTGATTCAACTAATGAAAAACTGTTTTTT	CASSKRGDSTNEKLFF
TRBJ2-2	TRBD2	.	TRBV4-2	TGTGCCAGCAGCCCAGGCGACACTAGCGATAAAGGAGGGGAGCTGTTTTTT	CASSPGDTSDKGGELFF
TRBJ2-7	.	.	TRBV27	TGTGCCAGCAGTCCGGGGGTAGTGGGCTACGAGCAGTACTTC	CASSPGVVGYEQYF
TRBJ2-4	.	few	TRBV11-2	TGTGCCAGCAGCTCGCAAGGGCTACCTGAGGCCAAAAACATTCAGTACTTC	CASSSQGLPEAKNIQYF
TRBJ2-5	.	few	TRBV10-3	TGTGCCATCAGTGATCTGACAGCTGGTGCCCAAGAGACCCAGTACTTC	CAISDLTAGAQETQYF
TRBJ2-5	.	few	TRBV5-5	TGTGCCAGCAGCGGGACCACTCAAGAGACCCAGTACTTC	CASSGTTQETQYF
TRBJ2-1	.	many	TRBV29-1	TGCAGCGTTGTCCTTTTGGCAGGGACCTACAATGAGCAGTTCTTC	CSVVLLAGTYNEQFF
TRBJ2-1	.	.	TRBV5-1	TGCGCCAGCAGCTCAGAGTTAGGAAGGGATGAGCAGTTCTTC	CASSSELGRDEQFF
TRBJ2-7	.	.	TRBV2	TGTGCCAGCAGTGAAGCCGGGGGGCCTAACTACGAGCAGTACTTC	CASSEAGGPNYEQYF
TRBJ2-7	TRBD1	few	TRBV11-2	TGTGCCAGCAGCTTAAGGCGGGACAGGCTTATGAACGAGCAGTACTTC	CASSLRRDRLMNEQYF
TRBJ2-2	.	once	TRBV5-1	TGCGCCAGCAGCTTGCCAGGCGGACGCACCGGGGAGCTGTTTTTT	CASSLPGGRTGELFF
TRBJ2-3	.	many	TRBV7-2	TGTGCCAGCAGCTTAGTCTCTACAGATACGCAGTATTTT	CASSLVSTDTQYF
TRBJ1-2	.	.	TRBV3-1	TGTGCCAGCAGCCGGTCGGGACTCACTAACTATGGCTACACCTTC	CASSRSGLTNYGYTF
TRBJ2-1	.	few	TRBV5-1	TGCGCCAGCAGCTTGCGGTCCCCCAATGAGCAGTTCTTC	CASSLRSPNEQFF